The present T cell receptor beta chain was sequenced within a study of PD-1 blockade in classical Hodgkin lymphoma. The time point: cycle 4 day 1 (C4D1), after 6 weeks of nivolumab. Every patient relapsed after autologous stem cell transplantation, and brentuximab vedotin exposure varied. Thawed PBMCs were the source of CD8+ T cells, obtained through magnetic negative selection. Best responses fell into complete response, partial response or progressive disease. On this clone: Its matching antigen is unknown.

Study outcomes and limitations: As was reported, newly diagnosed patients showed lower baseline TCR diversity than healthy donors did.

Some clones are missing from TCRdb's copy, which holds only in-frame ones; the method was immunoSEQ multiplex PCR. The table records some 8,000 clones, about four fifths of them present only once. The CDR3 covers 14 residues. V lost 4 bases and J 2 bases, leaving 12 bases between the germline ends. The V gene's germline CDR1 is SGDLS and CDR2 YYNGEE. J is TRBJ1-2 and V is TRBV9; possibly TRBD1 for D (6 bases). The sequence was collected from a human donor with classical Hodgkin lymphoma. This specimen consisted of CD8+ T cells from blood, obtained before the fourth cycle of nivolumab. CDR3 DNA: TGTGCCAGCAGCCCCTTGGACAGAAACTATGGCTACACCTTC. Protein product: CASSPLDRNYGYTF.